This TCR beta chain was sequenced in a study of glioma-infiltrating T cells. Study-wide findings and caveats: Signature shared blood CDR3 motifs were enriched in low-divergence and depleted in high-divergence patients.

This clonotype was seen a handful of times. Its antigen is currently unknown. With 5 bases clipped from V and 6 bases from J, the junction kept 9 bases outside the gene matches. The CDR3 consists of 16 residues. Looked up from germline, CDR1 is MDHEN and CDR2 is SYDVKM. Using RNA template, CDR3s of TCR alpha and beta were amplified with iRepertoire arm-PCR. For one-step reverse transcription and amplification, about 85-400 ng of tissue mRNA or PBMC total RNA was used. Via MiXCR, TCRdb re-called the multiplex PCR reads, giving one row per CDR3 protein. The table includes about 410,000 distinct CDR3 sequences, roughly two fifths detected once.

V usage is TRBV28 and J usage is TRBJ1-5; 11 nucleotides match TRBD1. The source of this sequence is a human donor with low-grade glioma or glioblastoma, undergoing nonglioma brain surgery, or in good health (not recorded which). The specimen was glioma tissue, nonneoplastic brain tissue, or PBMCs (not recorded which). CDR3 region: CASSPSDRGQGQPQHF. The CDR3, as DNA: TGTGCCAGCAGTCCCTCGGACAGGGGGCAGGGTCAGCCCCAGCATTTT.